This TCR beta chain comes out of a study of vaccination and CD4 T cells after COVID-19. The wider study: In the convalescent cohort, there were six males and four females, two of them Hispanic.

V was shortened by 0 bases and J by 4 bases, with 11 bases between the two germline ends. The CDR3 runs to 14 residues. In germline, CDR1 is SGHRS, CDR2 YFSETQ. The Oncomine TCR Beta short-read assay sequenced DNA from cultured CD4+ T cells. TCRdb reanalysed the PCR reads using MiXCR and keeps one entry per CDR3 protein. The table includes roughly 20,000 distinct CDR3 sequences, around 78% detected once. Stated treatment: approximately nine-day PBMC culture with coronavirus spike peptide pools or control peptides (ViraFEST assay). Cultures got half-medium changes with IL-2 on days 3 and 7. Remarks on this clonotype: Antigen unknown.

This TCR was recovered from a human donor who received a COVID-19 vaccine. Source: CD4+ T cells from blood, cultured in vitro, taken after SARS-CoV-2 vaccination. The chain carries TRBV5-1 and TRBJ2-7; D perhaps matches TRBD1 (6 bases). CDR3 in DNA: TGCGCCAGCAGCTTGGACAGGGAATTTTACGAGCAGTACTTC. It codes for CASSLDREFYEQYF.